The T cell receptor (beta chain) under discussion was sequenced for a study of T cell responses to AZD1222 COVID-19 vaccine. Overall study findings and caveats: White British ancestry dominated among donors, who included more females, and clonal diversity was possibly underestimated. Two AZD1222 doses significantly raised spike-specific TCR breadth and depth over controls.

Profiling relied on immunoSEQ multiplex PCR, and the TCRdb table lists in-frame clones only, not all of them. The table lists over 130,000 clones, about 93% of them singletons, with more than 3% in the top ten. This clone was recorded only once. What it binds is unknown. Per the germline V gene, CDR1 is SNHLY and CDR2 is FYNNEI. Trimming pared 4 bases from V and 0 bases from J, leaving 9 bases between. CDR3 length: 15 amino acids. Doses given second, at about 4 or about 12 weeks, were pooled. The chain employs TRBV2 and TRBJ1-4; D is unclear. The input for sequencing was peripheral blood, taken 28 days after the second AZD1222 dose. This TCR was recovered from an adult who received the AZD1222 COVID-19 vaccine. The DNA for the CDR3 is TGTGCCAGCAGTGCATCGGGAGCAACTAATGAAAAACTGTTTTTT. As protein: CASSASGATNEKLFF.